This is a list of T cell receptor beta chains from one sample in a study of blood T cell repertoires in COVID-19. TCRdb's table, derived via immunoSEQ multiplex PCR, lists solely in-frame clones and lacks some. The repertoire holds fewer than 250,000 clones, 82% seen once, with about an eighth in the top ten. Specimen: peripheral blood. The receptors come from a woman aged 40 to 50 with acute or convalescent COVID-19. The CDR3 runs from the conserved cysteine through the conserved F or W. The D gene is left open where the match is weak. The size of a clone is reported for some rows only, either as once, few or many, or as a class for expanded clones.

TRBV7-6	TRBJ2-5	NA	NA	TGTGCCAGCAGCTCCGCGAGTGTGGAGACCCAGTACTTC	CASSSASVETQYF
TRBV9	TRBJ1-1	NA	NA	TGTGCCAGCAGCGCCATAATCCAGGGAGGGATGAACACTGAAGCTTTCTTT	CASSAIIQGGMNTEAFF
TRBV15	TRBJ2-1	NA	TRBD2	TGTGCCACCAGCAGTCGATTGCCTAGCGGGGGGCTAGTATCCTACAATGAGCAGTTCTTC	CATSSRLPSGGLVSYNEQFF
TRBV5-1	TRBJ2-5	NA	NA	TGCGCCAGCAAAGACTTCCAAGAGACCCAGTACTTC	CASKDFQETQYF
TRBV30	TRBJ2-3	NA	NA	TGTGCCTGGACGTGGCGGGGGCCCACAGATACGCAGTATTTT	CAWTWRGPTDTQYF
TRBV4-2	TRBJ1-5	NA	TRBD1	TGTGCCAGCAGCCAACACGGACAGGGGGTATGGAATCAGCCCCAGCATTTT	CASSQHGQGVWNQPQHF
TRBV11-2	TRBJ2-7	NA	TRBD2	TGTGCCAGCAGCTCGGGACTAGCGGGACCCGAGCAGTACTTC	CASSSGLAGPEQYF
TRBV3-1/TRBV3-2	TRBJ1-6	NA	TRBD1	TGTGCCAGCAGCCAAGGGGACAGCGGGAATTCACCCCTCCACTTT	CASSQGDSGNSPLHF
TRBV7-3	TRBJ2-3	NA	NA	TGTGCCAGCAGCTTATCGGGGACAGATACGCAGTATTTT	CASSLSGTDTQYF
TRBV18	TRBJ1-1	NA	NA	TGTGCCAGCTCTCTTCCAGGGGTTACTGAAGCTTTCTTT	CASSLPGVTEAFF
TRBV9	TRBJ1-2	once	NA	TGTGCCAGCAGCGACTGGGGACATTCTTCGGTTGGCTACACCTTC	CASSDWGHSSVGYTF
TRBV19	TRBJ2-7	NA	TRBD1	TGTGCCAGTAGTACGTCGGGACAGGGGGCCTACGAGCAGTACTTC	CASSTSGQGAYEQYF
TRBV18	TRBJ2-7	NA	TRBD2	TGTGCCAGCTCACCACTAGCGGGAGCCTTTAAGAACGAGCAGTACTTC	CASSPLAGAFKNEQYF
TRBV2	TRBJ2-7	NA	NA	TGTGCCAGCACTAACAAACAGGCGACCTACGAGCAGTACTTC	CASTNKQATYEQYF
TRBV30	TRBJ2-1	NA	NA	TGTGCCTGGAGTGTCAGGTCCTACAATGAGCAGTTCTTC	CAWSVRSYNEQFF
TRBV6-5	TRBJ2-7	NA	TRBD1	TGTGCCAGCAGTTACACTCAGGGACAGGCTGGGAACGAGCAGTACTTC	CASSYTQGQAGNEQYF
TRBV6-5	TRBJ2-7	NA	NA	TGTGCCAGCAGTTATCCTACAGGGACGGGTCGCGGCGAGCAGTACTTC	CASSYPTGTGRGEQYF
TRBV3-1/TRBV3-2	TRBJ2-5	NA	NA	TGTGCCAGCACCCGGCAAGAGACCCAGTACTTC	CASTRQETQYF
TRBV7-9	TRBJ2-7	NA	NA	TGTGCCAGCAGCAAGACCCTAGAGGGCGAGCAGTACTTC	CASSKTLEGEQYF
TRBV6-4	TRBJ2-4	NA	NA	TGTGCCAGCAGTGAACCGATGAGGACAGTCCAAAACATTCAGTACTTC	CASSEPMRTVQNIQYF
TRBV16	TRBJ1-6	NA	NA	TGTGCCAGCAGCCCCGCTGGGGAGACTAATAATTCACCCCTCCACTTT	CASSPAGETNNSPLHF
TRBV19	TRBJ2-1	once	NA	TGTGCCAGTAGTATGCTTTTACTGGGACAAGGAGAGGGGCAGTTCTTC	CASSMLLLGQGEGQFF
TRBV7-8	TRBJ2-5	NA	NA	TGTGCCAGCAGGTCGGGGAGGCGAGAGACCCAGTACTTC	CASRSGRRETQYF
TRBV25-1	TRBJ2-1	NA	TRBD1	TGTGCCAGCAGTTCCGACAGGGCAAGCTCCTACAATGAGCAGTTCTTC	CASSSDRASSYNEQFF
TRBV5-3	TRBJ2-7	NA	NA	TGTGCCAGAAGCTTTCGCGGGACGAGGGAGCAGTACTTC	CARSFRGTREQYF
TRBV27	TRBJ1-1	NA	NA	TGTGCCAGCAGTTTATCGGGAGGGGGGACTGAAGCTTTCTTT	CASSLSGGGTEAFF
TRBV5-1	TRBJ2-5	once	TRBD1	TGCGCCAGCAGCTCTCCCGGGGCCGGGACAGTCCCAGGGACCCAGTACTTC	CASSSPGAGTVPGTQYF
TRBV6-2/TRBV6-3	TRBJ1-2	NA	NA	TGTGCCAGCAGTGGGATCCAGCGGATTGGAGGCTACACCTTC	CASSGIQRIGGYTF
TRBV12-3/TRBV12-4	TRBJ1-6	NA	NA	TGTGCCAGCGTGCGGGAGAATTCACCCCTCCACTTT	CASVRENSPLHF
TRBV11-2	TRBJ2-4	NA	TRBD1	TGTGCCAGCAGCTTAGTACAGGGGTTCCTCCAAAACATTCAGTACTTC	CASSLVQGFLQNIQYF
TRBV5-1	TRBJ2-1	NA	TRBD2	TGCGCCAGCAGCAGTAGCGGGGGATACAATGAGCAGTTCTTC	CASSSSGGYNEQFF
TRBV7-2	TRBJ1-3	NA	TRBD1	TGTGCCAGCAGTTGGGACAGACCCGACTCTGGAAACACCATATATTTT	CASSWDRPDSGNTIYF
TRBV7-2	TRBJ2-5	few	TRBD2	TGTGCCAGCAGCGTCGTACTAGCGGAAGAGACCCAGTACTTC	CASSVVLAEETQYF
TRBV19	TRBJ1-3	NA	NA	TGTGCCAGTAGTATTGTCACAGGCAACTCTGGAAACACCATATATTTT	CASSIVTGNSGNTIYF
TRBV19	TRBJ2-5	NA	NA	TGTGCCACAATATCCCGGGAGACCCAGTACTTC	CATISRETQYF
TRBV19	TRBJ1-2	NA	NA	TGTGCCAGTAGTATAAGCAGACAGGCAAGGGCCTACACCTTC	CASSISRQARAYTF
TRBV4-3	TRBJ2-5	NA	NA	TGCGCCAGCAGCCAAGATGGGGGGAGCGCCCCGGAGACCCAGTACTTC	CASSQDGGSAPETQYF
TRBV19	TRBJ2-3	NA	TRBD2	TGTGCCAGTAGTCCCCGGACTAGCGCGCCCTCAGATACGCAGTATTTT	CASSPRTSAPSDTQYF
TRBV7-9	TRBJ2-1	NA	TRBD1	TGTGCCAGCAGCTTATGGGCGGGGACAGGCGACAATGAGCAGTTCTTC	CASSLWAGTGDNEQFF
TRBV6-5	TRBJ2-5	NA	NA	TGTGCCAGCAGCCCCGCGGGGCTAGAGACCCAGTACTTC	CASSPAGLETQYF
TRBV6-5	TRBJ2-5	NA	TRBD1	TGTGCCAGCACCCGACAGGGGGAAAAAGAGACCCAGTACTTC	CASTRQGEKETQYF
TRBV7-2	TRBJ1-1	few	TRBD1	TGTGCCAGCAGGGCACTGACAGGGCCCGTAGGAAACACTGAAGCTTTCTTT	CASRALTGPVGNTEAFF
TRBV27	TRBJ2-1	NA	NA	TGTGCCAGCAGTTTAATTAGCGGTCAAGCCTACAATGAGCAGTTCTTC	CASSLISGQAYNEQFF
TRBV12-5	TRBJ2-7	few	TRBD2	TGTGCTAGTGGTTTGGGGACTAGCGGGCGACAACTTTACGAGCAGTACTTC	CASGLGTSGRQLYEQYF
TRBV14	TRBJ2-1	NA	NA	TGTGCCAGCAGCGTAACCTACAATGAGCAGTTCTTC	CASSVTYNEQFF
TRBV5-1	TRBJ2-1	NA	TRBD2	TGCGCCAGCAGCTCAGCTAGCGGGGGACACAATGAGCAGTTCTTC	CASSSASGGHNEQFF
TRBV3-1/TRBV3-2	TRBJ1-4	NA	TRBD1	TGTGCCAGCAGCCAGATGACCGGGACAGATGAAAAACTGTTTTTT	CASSQMTGTDEKLFF
TRBV6-5	TRBJ2-7	NA	TRBD1	TGTGCCAGCAGTACAGGGGGCGCGTCCTACGAGCAGTACTTC	CASSTGGASYEQYF